This TCR beta chain appears in the sequencing data of a study of CD8+ T cells in alopecia areata. For the study at large: Treated patients' severity was scored by percentage of affected scalp area. Study results and caveats: Greater clonality was observed in lesional scalp samples, especially alopecia totalis/universalis, versus normal scalp.

cDNA reverse transcribed from extracted RNA served as the sequencing template. Here immunoSEQ multiplex PCR was the method, and the copy in TCRdb shows in-frame clones only, minus some. Among fewer than 150,000 clones listed, roughly 80% were seen once. The CDR3 length is 13 residues. CDR1 and CDR2 (germline): KGHSH, LQKENI. Trimming removed 0 bases at V and 7 bases at J, with 7 bases between. For this clone: What it recognizes is unknown.

Specified treatment: oral pan-JAK inhibitor, 5-10 mg twice daily. This material consisted of CD8+ T cells sorted from blood, taken at week 4, from a patient treated with tofacitinib. The rearrangement uses TRBV18 and TRBJ2-1; tentatively, D is TRBD1 (5 bases). The TCR sequence derives from a human donor with alopecia areata. CDR3 amino acids: CASSPPDRNEQFF. The CDR3 DNA reads TGTGCCAGCTCACCACCCGACAGAAATGAGCAGTTCTTC.